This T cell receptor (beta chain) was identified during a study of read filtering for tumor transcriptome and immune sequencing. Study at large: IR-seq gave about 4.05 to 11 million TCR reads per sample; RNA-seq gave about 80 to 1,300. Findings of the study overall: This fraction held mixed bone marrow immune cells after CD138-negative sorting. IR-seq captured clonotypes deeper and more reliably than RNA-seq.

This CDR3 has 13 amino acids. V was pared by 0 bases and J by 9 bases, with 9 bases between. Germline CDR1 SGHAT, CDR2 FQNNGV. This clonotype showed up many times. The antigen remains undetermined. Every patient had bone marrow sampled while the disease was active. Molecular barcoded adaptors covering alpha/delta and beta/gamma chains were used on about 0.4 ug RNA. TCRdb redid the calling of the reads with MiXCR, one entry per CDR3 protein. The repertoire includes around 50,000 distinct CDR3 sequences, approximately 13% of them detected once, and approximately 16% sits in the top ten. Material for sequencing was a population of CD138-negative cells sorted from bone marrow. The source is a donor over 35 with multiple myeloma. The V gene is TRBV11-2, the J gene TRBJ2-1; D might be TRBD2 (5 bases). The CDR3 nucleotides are TGTGCCAGCAGCTTAGAACGGGGTCGTGAGCAGTTCTTC. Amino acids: CASSLERGREQFF.